Reported below is one TCR beta chain. This specimen belongs to a study of blood T cell repertoires in COVID-19. At the level of the study: There were acute and convalescent COVID-19 samples, and they came from the United States, Italy and Spain.

Data came from immunoSEQ multiplex PCR; TCRdb stores just in-frame clones and leaves some out. The sample has about 100,000 clones; around four fifths are singletons. This clonotype originated in a man aged 45 to 65 with active or convalescent COVID-19. Sequences were obtained from peripheral blood.

The DNA for the CDR3 is TGCGCCAGCAGCTTGGACCAGGGGTCTTACAATGAGCAGTTCTTC. Protein product: CASSLDQGSYNEQFF. This sequence joins TRBV5-1 and TRBJ2-1; D is possibly TRBD1 (6 bases). Germline V gives CDR1 SGHRS, CDR2 YFSETQ. The CDR3 length is 15 residues. Trimming shortened V by 0 bases and J by 4 bases, and 11 bases separated the two germline ends.